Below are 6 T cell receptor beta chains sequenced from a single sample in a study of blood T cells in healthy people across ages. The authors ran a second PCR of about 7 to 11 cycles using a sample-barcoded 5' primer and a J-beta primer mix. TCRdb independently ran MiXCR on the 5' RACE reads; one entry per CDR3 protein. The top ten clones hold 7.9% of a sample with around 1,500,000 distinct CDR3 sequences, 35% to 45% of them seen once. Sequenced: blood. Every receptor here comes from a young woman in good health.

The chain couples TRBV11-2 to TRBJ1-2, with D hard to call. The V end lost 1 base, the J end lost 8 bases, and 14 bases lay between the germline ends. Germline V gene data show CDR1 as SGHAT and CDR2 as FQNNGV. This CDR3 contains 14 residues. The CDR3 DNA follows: TGTGCCAGCAGCTTAGGGACGGCCGGCCCCGGCTACACCTTC. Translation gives CASSLGTAGPGYTF.

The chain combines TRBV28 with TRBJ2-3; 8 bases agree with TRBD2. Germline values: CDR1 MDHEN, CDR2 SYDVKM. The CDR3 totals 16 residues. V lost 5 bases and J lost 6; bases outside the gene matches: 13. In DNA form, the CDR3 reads TGTGCCAGCAGTCCAGGGACTAGTGGGGCGGTCGATACGCAGTATTTT. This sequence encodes CASSPGTSGAVDTQYF.

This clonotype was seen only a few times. The DNA of the CDR3 is TGTGCCAGCAGCAAAGTGGTCGGACAGGGTAGCGGCGGCTACACCTTC. It yields the protein CASSKVVGQGSGGYTF. The chain uses TRBV7-8 and TRBJ1-2; 8 nucleotides align to TRBD1. Germline V gives CDR1 SGHVS, CDR2 FQNEAQ. Trimming removed 5 bases from V and 8 bases from J; junction bases left unmatched: 16. CDR3 size: 16 residues.

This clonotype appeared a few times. CDR3 sequence: CASSYGTADTQYF. CDR3 bases: TGTGCCAGCAGTTACGGGACAGCAGATACGCAGTATTTT. The chain joins TRBV6-2 or TRBV6-3 to TRBJ2-3; 7 nucleotides line up with TRBD1. This CDR3 contains 13 residues. Trimming cost V 2 bases and J 4 bases; bases outside gene matches: 0. The germline CDR1 and CDR2 sequences are MNHEY and SVGEGT.

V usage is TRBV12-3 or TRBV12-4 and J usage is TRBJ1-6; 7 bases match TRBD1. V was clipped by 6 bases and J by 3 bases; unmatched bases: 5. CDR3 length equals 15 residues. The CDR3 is CASSTGVGYNSPLHF. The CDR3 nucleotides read TGTGCCAGCAGCACAGGGGTAGGCTATAATTCACCCCTCCACTTT.

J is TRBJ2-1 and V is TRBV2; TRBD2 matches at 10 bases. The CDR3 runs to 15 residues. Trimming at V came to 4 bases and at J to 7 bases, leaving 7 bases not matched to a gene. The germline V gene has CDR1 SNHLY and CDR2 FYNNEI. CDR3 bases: TGTGCCAGCAGTGGGGCTAGCGGGGGTAGGAATGAGCAGTTCTTC. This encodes CASSGASGGRNEQFF.